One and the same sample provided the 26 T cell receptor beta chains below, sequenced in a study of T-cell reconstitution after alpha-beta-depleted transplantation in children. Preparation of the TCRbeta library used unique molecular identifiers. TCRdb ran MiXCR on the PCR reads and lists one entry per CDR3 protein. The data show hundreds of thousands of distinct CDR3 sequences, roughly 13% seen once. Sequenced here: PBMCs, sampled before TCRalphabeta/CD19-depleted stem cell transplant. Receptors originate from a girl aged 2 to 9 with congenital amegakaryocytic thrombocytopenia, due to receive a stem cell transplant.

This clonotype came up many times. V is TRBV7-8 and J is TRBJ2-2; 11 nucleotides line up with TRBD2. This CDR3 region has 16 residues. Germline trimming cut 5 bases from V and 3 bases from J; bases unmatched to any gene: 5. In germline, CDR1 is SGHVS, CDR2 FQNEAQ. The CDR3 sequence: CASSPRSGRDTGELFF. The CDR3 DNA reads TGTGCCAGCAGCCCTCGTAGCGGGAGGGACACCGGGGAGCTGTTTTTT.

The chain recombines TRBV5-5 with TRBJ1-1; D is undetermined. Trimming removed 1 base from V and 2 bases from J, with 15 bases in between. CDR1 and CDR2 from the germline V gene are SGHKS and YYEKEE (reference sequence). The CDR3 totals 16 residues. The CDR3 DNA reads TGTGCCAGCAGCTTGCTTTCGCAGAGTACAAACACTGAAGCTTTCTTT. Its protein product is CASSLLSQSTNTEAFF.

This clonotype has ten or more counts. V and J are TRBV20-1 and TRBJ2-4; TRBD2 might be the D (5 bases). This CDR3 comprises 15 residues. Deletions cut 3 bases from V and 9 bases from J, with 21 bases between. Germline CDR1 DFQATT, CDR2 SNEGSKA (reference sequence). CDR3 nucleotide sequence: TGCAGTGCTAGTAGAGGGCTTCTCCCCCCTGTCATTCAGTACTTC. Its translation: CSASRGLLPPVIQYF.

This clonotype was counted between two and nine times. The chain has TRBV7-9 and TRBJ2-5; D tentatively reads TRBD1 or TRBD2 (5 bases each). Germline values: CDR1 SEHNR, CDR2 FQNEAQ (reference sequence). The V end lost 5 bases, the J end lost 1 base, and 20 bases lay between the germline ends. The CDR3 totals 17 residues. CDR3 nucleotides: TGTGCCAGCAGCGTACTAATCGCCGGGACGATCCAAGAGACCCAGTACTTC. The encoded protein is CASSVLIAGTIQETQYF.

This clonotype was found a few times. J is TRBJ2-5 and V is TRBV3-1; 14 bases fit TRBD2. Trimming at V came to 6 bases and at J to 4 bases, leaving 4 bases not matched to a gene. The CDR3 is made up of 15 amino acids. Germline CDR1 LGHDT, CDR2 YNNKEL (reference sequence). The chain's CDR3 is CASRGTSGRVETQYF. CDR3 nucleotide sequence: TGTGCCAGCAGGGGGACTAGCGGGAGAGTAGAGACCCAGTACTTC.

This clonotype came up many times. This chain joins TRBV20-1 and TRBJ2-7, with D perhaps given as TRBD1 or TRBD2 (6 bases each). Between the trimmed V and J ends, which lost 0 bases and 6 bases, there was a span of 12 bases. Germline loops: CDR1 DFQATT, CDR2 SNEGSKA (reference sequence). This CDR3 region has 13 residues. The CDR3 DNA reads TGCAGTGCTAGAGATGGGGGGCTTCTCGAGCAGTACTTC. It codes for CSARDGGLLEQYF.

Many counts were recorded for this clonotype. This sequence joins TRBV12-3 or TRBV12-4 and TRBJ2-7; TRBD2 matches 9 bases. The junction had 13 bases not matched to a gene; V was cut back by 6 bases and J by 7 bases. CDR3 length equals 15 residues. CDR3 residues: CASRDLLREGREQYF. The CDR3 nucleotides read TGTGCCAGCAGGGATTTGTTGCGGGAGGGCCGAGAGCAGTACTTC.

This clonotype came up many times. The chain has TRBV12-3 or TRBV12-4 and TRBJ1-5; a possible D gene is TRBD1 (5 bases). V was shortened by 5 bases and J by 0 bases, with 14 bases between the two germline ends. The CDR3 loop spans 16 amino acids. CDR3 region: CASSHGDLYSNQPQHF. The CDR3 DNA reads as TGTGCCAGCAGTCACGGGGACCTATATAGCAATCAGCCCCAGCATTTT.

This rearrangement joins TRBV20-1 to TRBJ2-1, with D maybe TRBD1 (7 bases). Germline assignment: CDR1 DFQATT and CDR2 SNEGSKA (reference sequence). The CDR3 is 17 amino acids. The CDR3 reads CCARRGQSGLTYNEQFF. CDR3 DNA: TGCTGCGCTAGAAGGGGGCAGAGCGGGCTGACCTACAATGAGCAGTTCTTC.

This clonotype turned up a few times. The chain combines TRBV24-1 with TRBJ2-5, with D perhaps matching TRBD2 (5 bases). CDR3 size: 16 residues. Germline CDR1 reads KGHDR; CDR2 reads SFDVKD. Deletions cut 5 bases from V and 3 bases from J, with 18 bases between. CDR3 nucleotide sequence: TGTGCCACCAGTGCACGCTCCCGGGATAATGAAGAGACCCAGTACTTC. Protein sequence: CATSARSRDNEETQYF.

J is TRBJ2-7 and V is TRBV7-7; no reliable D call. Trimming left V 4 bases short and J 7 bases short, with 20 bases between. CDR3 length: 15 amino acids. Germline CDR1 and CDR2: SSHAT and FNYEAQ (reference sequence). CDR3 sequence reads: CASSSDGYLVGEQYF. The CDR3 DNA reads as TGTGCCAGCAGCTCAGACGGGTACCTAGTAGGGGAGCAGTACTTC.

In DNA, the CDR3 is TGTGCCAGCAGTTATTCAACTAGCGGGACCTCCTACGAGCAGTACTTC. Its protein is CASSYSTSGTSYEQYF. The J gene is TRBJ2-7, the V gene TRBV6-5; TRBD2 matches at 10 bases. The ends lost 3 bases at V and 0 bases at J; junction bases unmatched: 5. This CDR3 comprises 16 residues. Germline values: CDR1 MNHEY, CDR2 SVGAGI.

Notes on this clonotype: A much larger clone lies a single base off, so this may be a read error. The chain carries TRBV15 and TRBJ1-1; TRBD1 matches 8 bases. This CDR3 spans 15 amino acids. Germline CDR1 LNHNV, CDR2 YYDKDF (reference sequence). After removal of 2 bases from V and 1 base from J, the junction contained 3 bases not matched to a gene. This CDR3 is CATSRSGTGNTEAFF. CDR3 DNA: TGTGCCACCAGCAGATCAGGGACAGGGAACACTGAAGCTTTCTTT.

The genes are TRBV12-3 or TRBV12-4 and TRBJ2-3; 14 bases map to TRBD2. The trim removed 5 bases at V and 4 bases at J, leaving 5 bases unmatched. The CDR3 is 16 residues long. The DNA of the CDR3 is TGTGCCAGCAGTCCGGGACTAGCGGGAGCTGCAGATACGCAGTATTTT. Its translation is CASSPGLAGAADTQYF.

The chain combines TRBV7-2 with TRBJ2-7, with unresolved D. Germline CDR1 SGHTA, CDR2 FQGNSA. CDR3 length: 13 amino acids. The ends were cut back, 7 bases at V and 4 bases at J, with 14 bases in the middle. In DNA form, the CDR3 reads TGTGCCAGCAAGAGTGACGTGAGGTACGAGCAGTACTTC. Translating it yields CASKSDVRYEQYF.

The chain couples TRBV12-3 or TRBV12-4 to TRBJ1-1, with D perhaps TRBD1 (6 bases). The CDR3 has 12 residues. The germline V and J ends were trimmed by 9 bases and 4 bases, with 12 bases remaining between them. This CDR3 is CARTQGPTEAFF. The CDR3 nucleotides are TGTGCCAGGACACAGGGTCCCACTGAAGCTTTCTTT.

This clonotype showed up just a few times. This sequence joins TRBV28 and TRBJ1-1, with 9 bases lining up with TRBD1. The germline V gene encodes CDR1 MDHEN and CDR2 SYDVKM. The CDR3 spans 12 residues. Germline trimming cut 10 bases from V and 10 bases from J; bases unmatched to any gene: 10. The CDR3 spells CAIGQGRAGAFF. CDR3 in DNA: TGTGCCATAGGACAGGGGAGGGCGGGAGCTTTCTTT.

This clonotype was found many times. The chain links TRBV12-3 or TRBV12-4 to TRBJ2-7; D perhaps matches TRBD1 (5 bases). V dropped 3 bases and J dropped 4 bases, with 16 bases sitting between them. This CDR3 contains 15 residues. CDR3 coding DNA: TGTGCCAGCAGTTTTTCCCTCCTGGGGCGTTACGAGCAGTACTTC. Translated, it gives CASSFSLLGRYEQYF.

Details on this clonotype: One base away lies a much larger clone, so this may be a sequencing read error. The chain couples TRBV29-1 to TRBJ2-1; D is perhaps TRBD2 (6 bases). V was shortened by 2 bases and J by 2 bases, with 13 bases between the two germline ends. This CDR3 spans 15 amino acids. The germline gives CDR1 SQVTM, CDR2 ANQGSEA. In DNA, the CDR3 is TGCAGCGTTGAACTGGCAGGGAGGACCTACAATGAGCAGTTCTTC. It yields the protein CSVELAGRTYNEQFF.

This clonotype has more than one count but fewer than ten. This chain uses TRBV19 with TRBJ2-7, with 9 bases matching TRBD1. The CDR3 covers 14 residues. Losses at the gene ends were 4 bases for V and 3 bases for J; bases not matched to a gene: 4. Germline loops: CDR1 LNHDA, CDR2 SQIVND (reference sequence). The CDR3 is CASSSQDRGYEQYF. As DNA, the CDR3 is TGTGCCAGTAGTAGCCAGGACAGGGGCTACGAGCAGTACTTC.

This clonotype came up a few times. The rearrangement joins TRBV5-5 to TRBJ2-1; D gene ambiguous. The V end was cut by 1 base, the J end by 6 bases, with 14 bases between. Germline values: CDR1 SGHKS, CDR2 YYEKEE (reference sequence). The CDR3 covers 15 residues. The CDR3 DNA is TGTGCCAGCAGCTTGTTTACCCCTACGGGCAATGAGCAGTTCTTC. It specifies CASSLFTPTGNEQFF.

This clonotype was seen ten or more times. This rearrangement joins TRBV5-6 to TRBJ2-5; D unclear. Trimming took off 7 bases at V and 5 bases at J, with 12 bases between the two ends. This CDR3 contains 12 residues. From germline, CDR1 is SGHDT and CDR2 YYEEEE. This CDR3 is CASHVRMETQYF. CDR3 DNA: TGTGCCAGCCATGTCAGGATGGAGACCCAGTACTTC.

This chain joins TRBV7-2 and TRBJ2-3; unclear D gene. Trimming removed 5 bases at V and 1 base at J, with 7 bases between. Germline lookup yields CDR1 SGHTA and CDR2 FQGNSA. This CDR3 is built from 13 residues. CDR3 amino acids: CASSTGRTDTQYF. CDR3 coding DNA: TGTGCCAGCAGCACCGGACGCACAGATACGCAGTATTTT.

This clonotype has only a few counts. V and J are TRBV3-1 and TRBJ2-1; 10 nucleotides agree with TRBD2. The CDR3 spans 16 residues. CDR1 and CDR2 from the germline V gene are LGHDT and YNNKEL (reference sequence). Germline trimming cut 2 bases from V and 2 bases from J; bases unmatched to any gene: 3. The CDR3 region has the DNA TGTGCCAGCAGCCAAATCGGACTAGCGGCCTACAATGAGCAGTTCTTC. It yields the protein CASSQIGLAAYNEQFF.

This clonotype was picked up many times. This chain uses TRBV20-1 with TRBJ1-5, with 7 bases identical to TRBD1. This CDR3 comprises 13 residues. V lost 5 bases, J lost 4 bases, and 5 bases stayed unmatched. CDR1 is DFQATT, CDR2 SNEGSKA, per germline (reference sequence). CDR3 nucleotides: TGCAGTGCTGGAACAGGGGTGAATCAGCCCCAGCATTTT. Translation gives CSAGTGVNQPQHF.

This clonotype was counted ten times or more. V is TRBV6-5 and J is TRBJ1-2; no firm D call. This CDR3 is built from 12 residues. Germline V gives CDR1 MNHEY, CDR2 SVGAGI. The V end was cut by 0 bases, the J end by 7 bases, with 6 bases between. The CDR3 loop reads CASSYSGLGYTF. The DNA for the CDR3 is TGTGCCAGCAGTTACTCGGGCCTTGGCTACACCTTC.